These T cell receptor beta chains were read from a single sample in a study of beta chain features in type 1 diabetes. Assay: immunoSEQ multiplex PCR; the TCRdb copy retains only in-frame clones and omits some. The sample holds over 300,000 clones; about a tenth are singletons and the top ten take around 1%. Sequenced sample: central memory CD4+ T cells from blood. The receptors originated from a man aged 25-45 years with type 1 diabetes. The CDR3 runs from the conserved cysteine through the conserved F or W. Fields, in order: D gene, V gene, clone size, J gene, CDR3 protein, CDR3 DNA. D genes are given only for firm matches. Clone size, where shown, is once, few, many, or a class for clones that have expanded.

-	TRBV6-5	-	TRBJ2-7	CASRTTRAYEQYF	TGTGCCAGCAGGACGACAAGGGCCTACGAGCAGTACTTC
-	TRBV4-1	few	TRBJ1-1	CASSGEFTNTEAFF	TGCGCCAGCAGTGGGGAATTCACGAACACTGAAGCTTTCTTT
-	TRBV28	many	TRBJ1-6	CASSLWQGTSPLHF	TGTGCCAGCAGTTTGTGGCAGGGTACTTCACCCCTCCACTTT
TRBD1	TRBV28	-	TRBJ1-5	CASRAPLQGMGNQPQHF	TGTGCCAGCAGGGCACCTCTACAGGGGATGGGCAATCAGCCCCAGCATTTT
-	TRBV7-8	-	TRBJ2-6	CASSPEGTGANVLTF	TGTGCCAGCAGCCCCGAGGGAACTGGGGCCAACGTCCTGACTTTC
-	TRBV27	few	TRBJ2-3	CASSFRDLPPDTQYF	TGTGCCAGCAGTTTCAGGGACTTGCCCCCAGATACGCAGTATTTT
-	TRBV7-9	few	TRBJ1-1	CASSFLLNTEAFF	TGTGCCAGCAGCTTTCTCTTGAACACTGAAGCTTTCTTT
-	TRBV9	-	TRBJ2-1	CASSVGTNNNEQFF	TGTGCCAGCAGCGTAGGCACGAACAACAATGAGCAGTTCTTC
-	TRBV29-1	-	TRBJ2-5	CSVGGGETQYF	TGCAGCGTCGGGGGAGGAGAGACCCAGTACTTC
TRBD2	TRBV30	-	TRBJ2-2	CAWKTSGEVGELFF	TGTGCCTGGAAAACTAGCGGGGAAGTCGGGGAGCTGTTTTTT
-	TRBV30	few	TRBJ2-3	CAWSEGPDTQYF	TGTGCCTGGAGTGAGGGGCCAGATACGCAGTATTTT
TRBD2	TRBV7-2	few	TRBJ2-7	CASSFLHSGGIYEQYF	TGTGCCAGCAGCTTCCTCCACAGCGGGGGGATATACGAGCAGTACTTC
TRBD1	TRBV5-6	-	TRBJ1-1	CASSLGTGSATEAFF	TGTGCCAGCAGCTTGGGGACAGGGTCGGCCACTGAAGCTTTCTTT
-	TRBV5-4	few	TRBJ1-2	CASSSEFGDNYGYTF	TGTGCCAGCAGCTCGGAGTTTGGGGATAACTATGGCTACACCTTC
-	TRBV10-1	few	TRBJ2-3	CASRGSTDTQYF	TGCGCCAGCCGGGGGAGCACAGATACGCAGTATTTT
TRBD2	TRBV5-4	-	TRBJ2-1	CASSLVSGGNNEQFF	TGTGCCAGCAGCTTAGTTAGCGGGGGAAACAATGAGCAGTTCTTC
TRBD1	TRBV5-1	-	TRBJ1-1	CASSFQTGANTEAFF	TGCGCCAGCAGCTTTCAGACAGGGGCGAACACTGAAGCTTTCTTT
-	TRBV28	-	TRBJ1-2	CASSWPGTAYGYTF	TGTGCCAGCAGTTGGCCTGGGACGGCCTATGGCTACACCTTC
-	TRBV2	few	TRBJ2-3	CASSALVVGDTQYF	TGTGCCAGCAGTGCTCTGGTCGTGGGGGATACGCAGTATTTT
TRBD1	TRBV28	-	TRBJ2-2	CASSVETGGNTGELFF	TGTGCCAGCAGCGTTGAGACAGGGGGCAACACCGGGGAGCTGTTTTTT
-	TRBV9	-	TRBJ2-3	CASSAFRDTQYF	TGTGCCAGCAGCGCATTCAGGGATACGCAGTATTTT
-	TRBV7-2	few	TRBJ2-2	CASSLQGTGELFF	TGTGCCAGCAGCTTGCAGGGAACCGGGGAGCTGTTTTTT
TRBD1	TRBV7-9	-	TRBJ1-2	CASSSGTGNYGYTF	TGTGCCAGCAGCTCCGGGACAGGGAACTATGGCTACACCTTC
-	TRBV5-6	-	TRBJ2-1	CASSPDTGSSYNEQFF	TGTGCCAGCAGCCCGGACACCGGGAGCTCCTACAATGAGCAGTTCTTC